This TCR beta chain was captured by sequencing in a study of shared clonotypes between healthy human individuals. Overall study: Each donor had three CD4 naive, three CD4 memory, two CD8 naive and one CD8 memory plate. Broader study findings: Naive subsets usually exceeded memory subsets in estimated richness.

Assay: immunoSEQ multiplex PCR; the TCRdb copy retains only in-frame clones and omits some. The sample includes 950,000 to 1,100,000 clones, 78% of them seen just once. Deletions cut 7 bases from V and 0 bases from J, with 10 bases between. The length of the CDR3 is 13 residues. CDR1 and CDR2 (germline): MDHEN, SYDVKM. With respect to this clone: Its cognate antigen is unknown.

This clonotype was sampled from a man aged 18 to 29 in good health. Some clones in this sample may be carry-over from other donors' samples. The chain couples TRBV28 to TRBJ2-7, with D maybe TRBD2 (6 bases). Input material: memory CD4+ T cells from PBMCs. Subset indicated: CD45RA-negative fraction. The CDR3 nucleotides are TGTGCCAGCACCGGGGGTTTCTCCTACGAGCAGTACTTC. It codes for CASTGGFSYEQYF.